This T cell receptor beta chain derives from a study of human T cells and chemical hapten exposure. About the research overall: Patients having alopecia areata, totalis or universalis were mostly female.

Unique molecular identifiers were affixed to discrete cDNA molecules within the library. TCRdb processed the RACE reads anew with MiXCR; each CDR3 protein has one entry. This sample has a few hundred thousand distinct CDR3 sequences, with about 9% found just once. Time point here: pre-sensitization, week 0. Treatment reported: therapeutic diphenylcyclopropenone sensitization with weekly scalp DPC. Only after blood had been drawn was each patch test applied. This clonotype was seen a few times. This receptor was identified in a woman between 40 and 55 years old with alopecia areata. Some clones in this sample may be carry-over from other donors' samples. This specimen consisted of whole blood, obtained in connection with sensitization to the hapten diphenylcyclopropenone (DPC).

Here the CDR3 DNA reads TGTGCCAGCAGCTCGACAGGAGAAAATGGACTGTTTTTT. Its translation is CASSSTGENGLFF. This sequence joins TRBV7-9 and TRBJ1-4; perhaps TRBD1 as D (6 bases). Looked up from germline, CDR1 is SEHNR and CDR2 is FQNEAQ (reference sequence). V was shortened by 4 bases and J by 13 bases, with 16 bases between the two germline ends. The CDR3 sequence is 13 residues long.